This is a list of T cell receptor beta chains from one sample in a study of T cell responses to AZD1222 COVID-19 vaccine. Clones were read by immunoSEQ multiplex PCR, and TCRdb kept only the in-frame ones, dropping some. The sample consists of about 90,000 clones, about 90% of them appearing once. Specimen: peripheral blood, collected on day 0 of MenACWY control vaccination. The receptors originated from an adult in good health. The CDR3 runs from the conserved cysteine through the conserved F or W. A D gene is named only where the DNA matches it firmly. Expanded clones are given a class, and other clones once, few, many or no size at all.

V	size	D	J	CDR3	DNA
TRBV28	once	.	TRBJ1-5	CASSSPPGLRQPQHF	TGTGCCAGCAGTTCTCCTCCGGGGTTAAGACAGCCCCAGCATTTT
TRBV3-1/TRBV3-2	.	.	TRBJ1-1	CASSQDSVFFHLTEAFF	TGTGCCAGCAGCCAGGACAGCGTATTTTTTCACCTCACTGAAGCTTTCTTT
TRBV11-3	.	.	TRBJ2-2	CASSLGLNTGELFF	TGTGCCAGCAGCTTAGGGCTGAACACCGGGGAGCTGTTTTTT
TRBV9	.	.	TRBJ1-2	CASSVELTRGYTF	TGTGCCAGCAGCGTAGAGCTTACCCGTGGCTACACCTTC
TRBV5-1	.	.	TRBJ2-3	CASSSSAGGDTQYF	TGCGCCAGCAGCTCGAGTGCAGGTGGAGATACGCAGTATTTT
TRBV4-2	.	.	TRBJ2-7	CASSQDQSSYEQYF	TGTGCCAGCAGCCAAGACCAGAGCTCCTACGAGCAGTACTTC
TRBV4-3	once	.	TRBJ1-2	CASSQRGVDYGYTF	TGCGCCAGCAGCCAACGAGGGGTCGACTATGGCTACACCTTC
TRBV9	.	.	TRBJ2-2	CASSVGVSDTGELFF	TGTGCCAGCAGCGTAGGGGTTAGCGATACCGGGGAGCTGTTTTTT
TRBV3-1/TRBV3-2	.	.	TRBJ1-6	CASSQDLNSPLHF	TGTGCCAGCAGCCAAGATCTCAATTCACCCCTCCACTTT
TRBV28	.	TRBD1	TRBJ1-5	CASSFRGVQPQHF	TGTGCCAGCAGTTTCAGGGGGGTTCAGCCCCAGCATTTT
TRBV9	.	.	TRBJ1-1	CASSVRTENTEAFF	TGTGCCAGCAGCGTCCGGACAGAAAACACTGAAGCTTTCTTT
TRBV6-5	.	.	TRBJ2-2	CASSYWPQGTGELFF	TGTGCCAGCAGTTACTGGCCACAAGGCACCGGGGAGCTGTTTTTT
TRBV10-3	.	.	TRBJ1-3	CAISGTESGNTIYF	TGTGCCATCAGTGGTACAGAGTCTGGAAACACCATATATTTT
TRBV6-5	.	.	TRBJ2-3	CASSYVLADTQYF	TGTGCCAGCAGTTATGTTTTAGCAGATACGCAGTATTTT
TRBV10-3	.	TRBD1	TRBJ2-4	CAIRPGQGQNIQYF	TGTGCCATCAGACCGGGACAGGGCCAAAACATTCAGTACTTC
TRBV11-2	.	TRBD1	TRBJ1-1	CASSKRTGGSSFF	TGTGCCAGCAGCAAAAGGACAGGGGGCTCGTCTTTCTTT
TRBV6-5	.	.	TRBJ1-1	CASSPQGRTTEAFF	TGTGCCAGCAGCCCCCAGGGAAGGACCACTGAAGCTTTCTTT
TRBV6-6	.	.	TRBJ2-7	CASSYWSSIGQEQYF	TGTGCCAGCAGTTACTGGTCGAGTATCGGGCAAGAGCAGTACTTC
TRBV6-5	.	.	TRBJ1-6	CASSSTGQGGSPLHF	TGTGCCAGCAGCTCCACAGGCCAGGGTGGATCACCCCTCCACTTT
TRBV29-1	.	.	TRBJ1-3	CSPKANSGNTIYF	TGCAGCCCAAAGGCGAATTCTGGAAACACCATATATTTT
TRBV15	.	TRBD2	TRBJ2-7	CATSRELAGGYEQYF	TGTGCCACCAGCAGGGAACTAGCGGGAGGCTACGAGCAGTACTTC
TRBV2	.	.	TRBJ2-3	CASSESGIFTDTQYF	TGTGCCAGCAGTGAATCCGGGATATTCACAGATACGCAGTATTTT
TRBV3-1/TRBV3-2	.	.	TRBJ2-3	CASSETLTDTQYF	TGTGCCAGCAGCGAGACGCTTACAGATACGCAGTATTTT
TRBV5-8	.	TRBD1	TRBJ2-7	CASSLWDSSYEQYF	TGTGCCAGCAGCTTGTGGGACAGCTCCTACGAGCAGTACTTC